This T cell receptor (beta chain) was retrieved from a study of shared clonotypes between healthy human individuals. The wider study: Each donor's CD8 memory used one plate, CD8 naive two, each CD4 subset three.

The ends lost 10 bases at V and 4 bases at J; junction bases unmatched: 9. CDR3 size: 13 residues. Per germline, CDR1 MNHNS and CDR2 SASEGT. The run depth of the assay was deep. This table comes from immunoSEQ multiplex PCR, and its TCRdb copy is limited to in-frame clones, with some not included. The table records about 1.4 million clones, over 95% of them present only once. Study-wide points: Around 5.3% of naive CD4 clonotypes were shared across a handful of donors.

With regard to this clone: The antigen is not known.

It was into CD45RA+ naive and CD45RA-negative memory subsets that the CD4+ cells were split. The chain couples TRBV6-1 to TRBJ2-7, with TRBD2 matching 8 bases. The sequenced material came from naive CD4+ T cells sorted from blood. The subset: CD45RA+ positively selected. The source is a young man in good health. CDR3 sequence reads: CATLREGVYEQYF. The CDR3 region has the DNA TGTGCCACCCTACGGGAGGGGGTTTACGAGCAGTACTTC.